The text below deals with one T cell receptor beta chain. Its target is not known. CDR1 and CDR2 from the germline V gene are SEHNR and FQNEAQ (reference sequence). The CDR3 is made up of 11 amino acids. V dropped 11 bases and J dropped 4; count of bases not matched to a gene: 4. This sample stems from a study of cytomegalovirus exposure and HLA in healthy donors. Findings and caveats of the study: Certain indistinguishable V segments, among them TRBV6-2 and TRBV6-3, were excluded. A list of 164 TCR beta chains associated with cytomegalovirus was given.

In the PCR, 60 Vbeta and 13 Jbeta primers were used. Assay: immunoSEQ multiplex PCR; the TCRdb copy retains only in-frame clones and omits some. The data show over 150,000 clones, 80% to 85% seen once. Sequencing input: PBMCs. This chain links TRBV7-9 with TRBJ1-2; 7 bases align to TRBD1. The TCR comes from a girl aged 2-10 years in good health and CMV-seropositive. The DNA for the CDR3 is TGTGCCGTCCGGACAGGCTATGGCTACACCTTC. This codes for CAVRTGYGYTF.